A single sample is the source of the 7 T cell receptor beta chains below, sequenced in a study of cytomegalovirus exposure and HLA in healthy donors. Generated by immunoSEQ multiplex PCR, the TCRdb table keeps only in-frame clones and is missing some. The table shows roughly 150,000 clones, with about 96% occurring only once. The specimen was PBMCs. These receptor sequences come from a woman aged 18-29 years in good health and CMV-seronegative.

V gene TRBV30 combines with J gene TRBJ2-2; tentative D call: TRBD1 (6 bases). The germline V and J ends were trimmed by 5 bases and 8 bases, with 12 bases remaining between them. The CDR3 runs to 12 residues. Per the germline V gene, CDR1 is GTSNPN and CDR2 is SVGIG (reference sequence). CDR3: CAWEQGSGELFF. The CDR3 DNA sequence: TGTGCCTGGGAACAGGGTTCAGGGGAGCTGTTTTTT. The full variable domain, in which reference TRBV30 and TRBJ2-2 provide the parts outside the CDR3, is SQTIHQWPATLVQPVGSPLSLECTVEGTSNPNLYWYRQAAGRGLQLLFYSVGIGQISSEVPQNLSASRPQDRQFILSSKKLLLSDSGFYLCAWEQGSGELFFGEGSRLTVL.

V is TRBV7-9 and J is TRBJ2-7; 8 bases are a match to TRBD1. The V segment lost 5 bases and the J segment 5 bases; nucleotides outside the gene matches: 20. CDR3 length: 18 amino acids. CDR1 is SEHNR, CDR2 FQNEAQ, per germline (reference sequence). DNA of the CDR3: TGTGCCAGCAGCACAATAGGTTGGGGCAGGGGGCGCACCGACGAGCAGTACTTC. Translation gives CASSTIGWGRGRTDEQYF. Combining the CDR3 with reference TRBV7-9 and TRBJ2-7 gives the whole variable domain DTGVSQNPRHKITKRGQNVTFRCDPISEHNRLYWYRQTLGQGPEFLTYFQNEAQLEKSRLLSDRFSAERPKGSFSTLEIQRTEQGDSAMYLCASSTIGWGRGRTDEQYFGPGTRLTVT.

The CDR3 spells CASSLAGGRYIQYF. Here the CDR3 DNA reads TGTGCCAGCAGCTTAGCGGGGGGGAGATACATTCAGTACTTC. V is TRBV7-2 and J is TRBJ2-4; TRBD2 matches at 7 bases. CDR1 is SGHTA and CDR2 is FQGNSA in the germline V gene. The ends lost 0 bases at V and 8 bases at J; junction bases unmatched: 4. The CDR3 runs to 14 residues.

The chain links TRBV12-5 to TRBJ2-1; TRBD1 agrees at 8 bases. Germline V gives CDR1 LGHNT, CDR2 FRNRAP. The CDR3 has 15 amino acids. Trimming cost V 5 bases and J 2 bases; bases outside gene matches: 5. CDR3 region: CASGPGQGTYNEQFF. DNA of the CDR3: TGTGCTAGTGGTCCAGGACAGGGAACCTACAATGAGCAGTTCTTC.

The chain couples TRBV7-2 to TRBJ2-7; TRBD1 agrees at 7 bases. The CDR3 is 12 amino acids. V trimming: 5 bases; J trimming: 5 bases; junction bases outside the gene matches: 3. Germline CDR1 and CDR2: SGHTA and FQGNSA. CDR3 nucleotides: TGTGCCAGCAGCGCACAGGGGCACGAGCAGTACTTC. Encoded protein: CASSAQGHEQYF.

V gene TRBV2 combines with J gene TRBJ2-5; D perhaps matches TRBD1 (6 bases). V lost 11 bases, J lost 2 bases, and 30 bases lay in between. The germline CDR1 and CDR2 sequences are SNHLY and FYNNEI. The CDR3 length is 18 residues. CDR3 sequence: CACGPRTAVRSPQETQYF. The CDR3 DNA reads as TGTGCCTGCGGGCCTCGGACAGCCGTAAGAAGCCCGCAAGAGACCCAGTACTTC.

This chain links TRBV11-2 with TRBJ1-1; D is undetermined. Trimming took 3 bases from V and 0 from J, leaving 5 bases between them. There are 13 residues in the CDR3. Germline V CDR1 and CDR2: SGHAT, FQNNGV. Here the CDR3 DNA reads TGTGCCAGCAGCTTGGCCATGAACACTGAAGCTTTCTTT. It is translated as CASSLAMNTEAFF.